The rows below give T cell receptor beta chains drawn from one sample of a study of cytomegalovirus exposure and HLA in healthy donors. The method was immunoSEQ multiplex PCR; TCRdb's version includes in-frame clones alone and lacks a portion of them. The data hold 130,000 or so clones, with roughly three quarters observed a single time. Sequences were obtained from PBMCs. Source of these receptors: a male donor in good health and CMV-seronegative. Each CDR3 is given with its conserved first and last residue. Fields, in order: J gene, V gene, D gene, clone size, CDR3 DNA, CDR3 protein. D genes are given only for firm matches. Expanded clones are given a class, and other clones once, few, many or no size at all.

TRBJ1-2	TRBV10-3	.	once	TGTGCCATCAAAAATCTGACCGCCGGGGACTATGGCTACACCTTC	CAIKNLTAGDYGYTF
TRBJ1-1	TRBV7-6	TRBD1	.	TGTGCCAGCAGCACAGACAGGGGTGAAGCTTTCTTT	CASSTDRGEAFF
TRBJ1-1	TRBV6-5	TRBD1	.	TGTGCCAGCAGTTACCTCTCGGGACAGTACACTGAAGCTTTCTTT	CASSYLSGQYTEAFF
TRBJ2-7	TRBV18	TRBD1	.	TGTGCCAGCTCAACAGGGGAAGGGGCATCCTACGAGCAGTACTTC	CASSTGEGASYEQYF
TRBJ1-4	TRBV5-6	.	few	TGTGCCAGCAGCCCTCGCCGGGACACAACAGAAAAACTGTTTTTT	CASSPRRDTTEKLFF
TRBJ1-1	TRBV6-5	.	once	TGTGCCAGCAGGCGCCCGGGGGGTACTGAAGCTTTCTTT	CASRRPGGTEAFF
TRBJ1-6	TRBV5-4	TRBD1	once	TGTGCCAGCAGCAACGGGGACAGCGGCTATAATTCACCCCTCCACTTT	CASSNGDSGYNSPLHF
TRBJ1-6	TRBV4-1	TRBD1	.	TGCGCCAGCAGCCAAGATCGGGGACAGAATTCACCCCTCCACTTT	CASSQDRGQNSPLHF
TRBJ2-7	TRBV19	TRBD1	.	TGTGCCAGTAGTATAGGGGGACAGGGGGGGACCTACGAGCAGTACTTC	CASSIGGQGGTYEQYF
TRBJ2-1	TRBV27	TRBD2	once	TGTGCCAGCAGTTTAAGACTAGCGGGCTACAATGAGCAGTTCTTC	CASSLRLAGYNEQFF
TRBJ1-1	TRBV19	.	few	TGTGCCAGTAGTTGGCCAGCTCGGGGCACTGAAGCTTTCTTT	CASSWPARGTEAFF
TRBJ2-1	TRBV6-5	.	.	TGTGCCAGCAGCCAGACAGGCCCCTACAATGAGCAGTTCTTC	CASSQTGPYNEQFF
TRBJ2-5	TRBV18	TRBD1	once	TGTGCCAGCTCACTACAGGACAGGGCTCAGGGGACCCAGTACTTC	CASSLQDRAQGTQYF
TRBJ1-5	TRBV5-4	TRBD1	.	TGTGCCAGCAGCTTAACAGGGGACAATCAGCCCCAGCATTTT	CASSLTGDNQPQHF
TRBJ1-1	TRBV6-5	.	.	TGTGCCAGCAGTTACCAACCGGGAGGGAACACTGAAGCTTTCTTT	CASSYQPGGNTEAFF
TRBJ2-2	TRBV19	.	few	TGTGCCAGTAGTAGTGTAGGGGATAACACCGGGGAGCTGTTTTTT	CASSSVGDNTGELFF
TRBJ1-4	TRBV27	TRBD1	once	TGTGCCAGCAGACAGACAGGGCGGGGGGCAACTAATGAAAAACTGTTTTTT	CASRQTGRGATNEKLFF
TRBJ2-7	TRBV6-6	.	.	TGTGCCAGCAGTTACGGGGGGGCAGGGGAGACCGAGCAGTACTTC	CASSYGGAGETEQYF
TRBJ1-5	TRBV7-2	.	.	TGTGCCAGCAGCTTACGAGGGCGCAATCAGCCCCAGCATTTT	CASSLRGRNQPQHF
TRBJ2-3	TRBV6-1	TRBD1	.	TGTGCCAGCAGTTCGACAGGGGTCCTTCATACGCAGTATTTT	CASSSTGVLHTQYF
TRBJ2-7	TRBV7-2	.	.	TGTGCCAGCAGCCCCCGGCTAGTATCCTACGAGCAGTACTTC	CASSPRLVSYEQYF
TRBJ1-4	TRBV9	.	.	TGTGCCAGCAGCGCGGACAGTCAAACTAATGAAAAACTGTTTTTT	CASSADSQTNEKLFF